A single TCR beta chain is shown here with its context. Its matching antigen is unknown. This sample is part of a study of monozygotic twins with inflammatory bowel disease. Germline CDR1 and CDR2: SGHKS and YYEKEE (reference sequence). The CDR3 runs 13 residues. After re-calling the 5' RACE reads, TCRdb lists one entry per CDR3 protein, DNA absent. Recorded for this sample: 300,000 to 400,000 distinct CDR3 sequences. Study conclusions and caveats: Concordant and discordant twins showed no difference in repertoire similarity, possibly from limited power.

The clonotype comes from a human donor with ulcerative colitis or Crohn's disease, or a healthy co-twin of an affected twin (not recorded which). This chain connects TRBV5-5 to TRBJ2-4; no DNA is available, so the TRBD1 call from TCRdb remains unchecked. Sequencing was done on a sample of blood. This chain's CDR3 is CASSHRVPNIQYF.